A single TCR beta chain is shown here with its context. Germline CDR1 reads LNHDA; CDR2 reads SQIVND (reference sequence). The CDR3 extends over 13 amino acids. With the 5' RACE reads reprocessed, TCRdb shows one record per CDR3 protein and no DNA. The sample totals 200,000 to 300,000 distinct CDR3 sequences. This entry belongs to a study of T cells expressing NK-cell markers. The chain has TRBV19 and TRBJ1-1. The sequenced sample was blood T cells: a sorted CD56 or NKG2C T cell subset, CD4+ or CD8+ T cells, or bulk PBMC T cells (not recorded which). The sequence was collected from a woman between 18 and 70 years old in good health. The CDR3 sequence is CASTGTDPTEAFF.